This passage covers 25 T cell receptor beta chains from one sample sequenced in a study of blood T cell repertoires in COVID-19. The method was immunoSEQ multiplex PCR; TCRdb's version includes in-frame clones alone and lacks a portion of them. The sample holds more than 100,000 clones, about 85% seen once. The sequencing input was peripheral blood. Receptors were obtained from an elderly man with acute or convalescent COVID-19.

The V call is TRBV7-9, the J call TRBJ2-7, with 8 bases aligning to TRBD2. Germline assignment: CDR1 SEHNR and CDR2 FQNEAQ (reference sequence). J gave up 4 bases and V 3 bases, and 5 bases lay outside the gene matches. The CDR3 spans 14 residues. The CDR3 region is CASSFSGTPYEQYF. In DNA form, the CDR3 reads TGTGCCAGCAGCTTTAGCGGGACCCCGTACGAGCAGTACTTC.

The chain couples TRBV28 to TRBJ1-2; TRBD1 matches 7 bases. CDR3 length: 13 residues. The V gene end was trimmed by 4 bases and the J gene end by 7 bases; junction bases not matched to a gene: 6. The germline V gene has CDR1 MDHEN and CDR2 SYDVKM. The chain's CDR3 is CASSSGGSSGYTF. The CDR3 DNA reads TGTGCCAGCAGTTCAGGGGGGTCGAGTGGCTACACCTTC.

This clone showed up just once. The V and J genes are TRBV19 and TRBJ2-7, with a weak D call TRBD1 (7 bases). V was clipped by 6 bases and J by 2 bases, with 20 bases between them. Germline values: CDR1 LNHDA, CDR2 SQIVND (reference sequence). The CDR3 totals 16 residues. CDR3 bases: TGTGCCAGTAGCGAGGGGGCGCGGGATTTGCCCTACGAGCAGTACTTC. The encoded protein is CASSEGARDLPYEQYF.

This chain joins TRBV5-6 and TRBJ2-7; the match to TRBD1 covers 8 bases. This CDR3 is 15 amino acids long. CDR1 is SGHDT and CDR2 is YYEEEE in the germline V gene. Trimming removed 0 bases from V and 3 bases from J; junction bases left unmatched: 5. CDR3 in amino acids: CASSLGWTGLYEQYF. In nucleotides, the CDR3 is TGTGCCAGCAGCTTGGGCTGGACAGGGCTCTACGAGCAGTACTTC.

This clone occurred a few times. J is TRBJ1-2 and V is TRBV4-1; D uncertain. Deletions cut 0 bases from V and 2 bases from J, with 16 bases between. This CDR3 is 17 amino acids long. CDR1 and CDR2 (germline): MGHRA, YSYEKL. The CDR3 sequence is CASSQDTVVELNYGYTF. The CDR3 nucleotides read TGCGCCAGCAGCCAAGATACGGTAGTGGAACTAAACTATGGCTACACCTTC.

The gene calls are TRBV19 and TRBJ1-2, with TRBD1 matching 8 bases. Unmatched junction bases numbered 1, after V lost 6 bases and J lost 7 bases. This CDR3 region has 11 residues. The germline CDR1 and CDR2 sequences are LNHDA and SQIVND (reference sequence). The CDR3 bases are TGTGCCAGTAGGGACAGGGTTGGCTACACCTTC. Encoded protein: CASRDRVGYTF.

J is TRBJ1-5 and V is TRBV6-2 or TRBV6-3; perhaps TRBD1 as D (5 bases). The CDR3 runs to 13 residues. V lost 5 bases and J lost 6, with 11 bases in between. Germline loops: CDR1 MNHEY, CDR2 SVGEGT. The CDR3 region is CASSQLQAQPQHF. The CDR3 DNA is TGTGCCAGCAGTCAGTTACAGGCTCAGCCCCAGCATTTT.

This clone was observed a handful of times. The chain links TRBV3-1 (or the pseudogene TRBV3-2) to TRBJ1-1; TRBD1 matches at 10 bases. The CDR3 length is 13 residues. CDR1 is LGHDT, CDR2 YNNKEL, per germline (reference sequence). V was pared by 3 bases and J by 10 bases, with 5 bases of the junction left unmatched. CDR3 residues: CASSQTGGGSAFF. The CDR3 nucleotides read TGTGCCAGCAGCCAGACAGGGGGCGGTTCAGCTTTCTTT.

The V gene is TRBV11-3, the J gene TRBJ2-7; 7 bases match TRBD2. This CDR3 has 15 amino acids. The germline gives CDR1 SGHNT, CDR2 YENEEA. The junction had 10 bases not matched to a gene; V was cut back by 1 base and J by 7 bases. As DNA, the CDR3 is TGTGCCAGCAGCTTAGGAGTAGCCAACGGGGGGGAGCAGTACTTC. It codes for CASSLGVANGGEQYF.

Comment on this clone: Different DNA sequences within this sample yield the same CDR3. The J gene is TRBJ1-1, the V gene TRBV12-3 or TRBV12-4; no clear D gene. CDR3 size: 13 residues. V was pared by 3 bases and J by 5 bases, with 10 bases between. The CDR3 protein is CASSFSRGTEAFF. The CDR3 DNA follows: TGTGCCAGCAGTTTTTCGCGCGGGACTGAAGCTTTCTTT.

The CDR3 spells CASSSSENQPQHF. The CDR3 DNA sequence: TGTGCCAGCAGCTCGAGTGAGAATCAGCCCCAGCATTTT. The chain links TRBV11-2 to TRBJ1-5, with D hard to call. Germline V gene lookup returns CDR1 SGHAT and CDR2 FQNNGV. The germline V and J ends were trimmed by 4 bases and 4 bases, with 8 bases remaining between them. This CDR3 comprises 13 residues.

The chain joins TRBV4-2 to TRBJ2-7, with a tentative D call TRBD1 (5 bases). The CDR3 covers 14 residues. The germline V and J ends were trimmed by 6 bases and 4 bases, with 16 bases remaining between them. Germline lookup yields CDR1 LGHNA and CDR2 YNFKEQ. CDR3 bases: TGTGCCAGCAGACCGACAGAGTCTACGTACGAGCAGTACTTC. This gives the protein CASRPTESTYEQYF.

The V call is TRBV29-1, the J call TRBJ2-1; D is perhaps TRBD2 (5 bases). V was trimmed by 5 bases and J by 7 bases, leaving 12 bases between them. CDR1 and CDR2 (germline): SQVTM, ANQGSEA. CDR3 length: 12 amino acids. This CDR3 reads CSVTGNSNEQFF. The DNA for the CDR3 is TGCAGCGTTACGGGGAATTCGAATGAGCAGTTCTTC.

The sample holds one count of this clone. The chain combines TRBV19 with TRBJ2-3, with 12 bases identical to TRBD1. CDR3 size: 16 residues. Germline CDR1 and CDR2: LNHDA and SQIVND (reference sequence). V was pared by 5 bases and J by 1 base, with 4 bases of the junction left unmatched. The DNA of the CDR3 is TGTGCCAGTAGTCGTGGGGACAGGGGGCGCACAGATACGCAGTATTTT. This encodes CASSRGDRGRTDTQYF.

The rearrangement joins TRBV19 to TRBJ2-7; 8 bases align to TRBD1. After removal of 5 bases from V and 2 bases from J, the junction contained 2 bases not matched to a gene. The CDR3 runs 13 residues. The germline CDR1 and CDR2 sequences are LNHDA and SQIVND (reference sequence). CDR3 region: CASSETGAYEQYF. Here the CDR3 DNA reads TGTGCCAGTAGTGAGACAGGGGCCTACGAGCAGTACTTC.

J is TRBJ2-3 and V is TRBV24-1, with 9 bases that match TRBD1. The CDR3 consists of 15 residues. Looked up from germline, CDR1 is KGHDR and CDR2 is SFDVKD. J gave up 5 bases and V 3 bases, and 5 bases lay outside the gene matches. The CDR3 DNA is TGTGCCACCAGTGATCGGGACAGGGATGTAGATACGCAGTATTTT. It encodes CATSDRDRDVDTQYF.

The CDR3 sequence is CASSSSSGGVQETQYF. CDR3 in DNA: TGCGCCAGCAGCTCTTCTAGCGGGGGTGTCCAAGAGACCCAGTACTTC. This chain joins TRBV5-1 and TRBJ2-5; 10 bases map to TRBD2. There are 16 residues in the CDR3. Germline CDR1 is SGHRS and CDR2 is YFSETQ. Unmatched junction bases numbered 6, after V lost 3 bases and J lost 1 base.

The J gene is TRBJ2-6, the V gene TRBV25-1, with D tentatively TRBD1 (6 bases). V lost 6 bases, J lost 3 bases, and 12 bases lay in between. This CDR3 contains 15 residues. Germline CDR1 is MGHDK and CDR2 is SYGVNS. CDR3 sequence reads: CASSPGEIGANVLTF. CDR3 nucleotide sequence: TGTGCCAGCAGCCCAGGGGAAATTGGGGCCAACGTCCTGACTTTC.

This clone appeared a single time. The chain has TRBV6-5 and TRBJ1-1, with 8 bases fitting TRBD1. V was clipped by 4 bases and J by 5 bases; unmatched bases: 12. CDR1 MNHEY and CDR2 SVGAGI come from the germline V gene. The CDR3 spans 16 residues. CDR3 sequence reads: CASSWDRTGKRTEAFF. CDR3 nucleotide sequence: TGTGCCAGCAGTTGGGACCGGACAGGGAAGAGGACTGAAGCTTTCTTT.

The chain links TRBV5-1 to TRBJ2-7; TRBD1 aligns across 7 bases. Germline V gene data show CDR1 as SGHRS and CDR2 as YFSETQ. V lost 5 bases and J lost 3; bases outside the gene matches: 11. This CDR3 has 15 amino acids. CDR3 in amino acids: CASSSAKGQIYEQYF. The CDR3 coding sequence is TGCGCCAGCAGTTCGGCCAAGGGACAGATCTACGAGCAGTACTTC.

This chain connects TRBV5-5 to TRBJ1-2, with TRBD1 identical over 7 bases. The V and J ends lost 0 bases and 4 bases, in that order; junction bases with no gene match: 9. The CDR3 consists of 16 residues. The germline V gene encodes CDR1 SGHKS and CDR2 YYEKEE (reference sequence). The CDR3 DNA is TGTGCCAGCAGCTTGGAGCAGGGGAGGACAGGCTATGGCTACACCTTC. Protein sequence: CASSLEQGRTGYGYTF.

This CDR3 is CASGRGGGATDTQYF. CDR3 sequence (DNA): TGTGCCAGCGGCCGGGGCGGGGGGGCCACAGATACGCAGTATTTT. The V call is TRBV5-4, the J call TRBJ2-3, with 9 bases identical to TRBD2. Trimming at V came to 7 bases and at J to 2 bases, leaving 8 bases not matched to a gene. The CDR3 has 15 residues. From germline, CDR1 is SGHNT and CDR2 YYREEE (reference sequence).

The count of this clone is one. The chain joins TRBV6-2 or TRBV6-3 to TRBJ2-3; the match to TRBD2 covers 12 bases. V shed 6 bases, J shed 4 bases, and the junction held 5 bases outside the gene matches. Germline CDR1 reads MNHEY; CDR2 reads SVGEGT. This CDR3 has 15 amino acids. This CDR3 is CASRPSGRVADTQYF. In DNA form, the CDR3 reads TGTGCCAGCAGGCCTAGCGGGAGGGTGGCAGATACGCAGTATTTT.

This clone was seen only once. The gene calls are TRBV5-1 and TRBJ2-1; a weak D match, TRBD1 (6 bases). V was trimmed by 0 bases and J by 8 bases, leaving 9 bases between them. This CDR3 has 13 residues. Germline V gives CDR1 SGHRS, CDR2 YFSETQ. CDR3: CASSLGGRDEQFF. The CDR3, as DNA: TGCGCCAGCAGCTTGGGGGGGCGCGATGAGCAGTTCTTC.

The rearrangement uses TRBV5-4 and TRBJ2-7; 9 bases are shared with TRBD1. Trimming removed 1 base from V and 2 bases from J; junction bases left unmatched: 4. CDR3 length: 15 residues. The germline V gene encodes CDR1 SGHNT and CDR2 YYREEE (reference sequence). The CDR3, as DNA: TGTGCCAGCAGCTTGATGGGGACAGGGACCTACGAGCAGTACTTC. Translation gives CASSLMGTGTYEQYF. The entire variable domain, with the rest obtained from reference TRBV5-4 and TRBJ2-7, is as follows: ETGVTQSPTHLIKTRGQQVTLRCSSQSGHNTVSWYQQALGQGPQFIFQYYREEENGRGNFPPRFSGLQFPNYSSELNVNALELDDSALYLCASSLMGTGTYEQYFGPGTRLTVT.